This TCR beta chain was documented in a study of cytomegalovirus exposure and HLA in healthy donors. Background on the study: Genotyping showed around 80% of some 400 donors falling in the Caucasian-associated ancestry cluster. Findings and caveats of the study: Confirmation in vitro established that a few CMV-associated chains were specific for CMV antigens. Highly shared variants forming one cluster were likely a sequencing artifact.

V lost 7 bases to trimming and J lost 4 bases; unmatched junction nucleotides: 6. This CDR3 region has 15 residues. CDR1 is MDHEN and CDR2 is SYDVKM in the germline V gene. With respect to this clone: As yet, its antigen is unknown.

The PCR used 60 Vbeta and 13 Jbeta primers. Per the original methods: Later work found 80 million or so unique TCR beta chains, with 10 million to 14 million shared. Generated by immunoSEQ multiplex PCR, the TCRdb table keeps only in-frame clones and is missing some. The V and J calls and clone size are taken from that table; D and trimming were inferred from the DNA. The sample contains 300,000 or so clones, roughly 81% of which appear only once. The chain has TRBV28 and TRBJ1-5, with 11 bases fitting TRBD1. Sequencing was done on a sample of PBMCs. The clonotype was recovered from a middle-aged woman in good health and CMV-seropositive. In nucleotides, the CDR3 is TGTGCCAGCAAATTGGGACAGGGGGAAAATCAGCCCCAGCATTTT. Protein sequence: CASKLGQGENQPQHF. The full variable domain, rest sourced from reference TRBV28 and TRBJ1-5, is DVKVTQSSRYLVKRTGEKVFLECVQDMDHENMFWYRQDPGLGLRLIYFSYDVKMKEKGDIPEGYSVSREKKERFSLILESASTNQTSMYLCASKLGQGENQPQHFGDGTRLSIL.